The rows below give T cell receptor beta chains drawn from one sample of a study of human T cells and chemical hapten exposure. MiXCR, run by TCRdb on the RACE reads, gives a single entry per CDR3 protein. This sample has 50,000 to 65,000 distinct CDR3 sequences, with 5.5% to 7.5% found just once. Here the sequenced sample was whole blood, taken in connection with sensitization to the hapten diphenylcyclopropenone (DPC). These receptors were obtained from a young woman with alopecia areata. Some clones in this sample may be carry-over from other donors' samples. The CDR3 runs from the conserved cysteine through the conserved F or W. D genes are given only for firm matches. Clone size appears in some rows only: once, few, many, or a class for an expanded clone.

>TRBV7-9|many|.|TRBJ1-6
TGTGCCAGCAGCCTCCCCAGCAATAATTCACCCCTCCACTTT
CASSLPSNNSPLHF
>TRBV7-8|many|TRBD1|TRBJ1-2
TGTGCCAGCAGCTTGTCGGAAAGGGTGACAGGGGAAAGGCATGGCTACACCTTC
CASSLSERVTGERHGYTF
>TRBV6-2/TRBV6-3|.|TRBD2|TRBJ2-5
TGTGCCAGCAGTTACTCTTTTAGCGGGGCCTCCAAGACCCAGTACTTC
CASSYSFSGASKTQYF
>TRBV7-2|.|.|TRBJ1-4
TGTGCCAGCAGCTACAGAAATACGGAAAAACTGTTTTTT
CASSYRNTEKLFF
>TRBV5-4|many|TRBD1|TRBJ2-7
TGTGCCAGCAGCTTGAGTAGGACAGGGGGTTACGAGCAGTACTTC
CASSLSRTGGYEQYF
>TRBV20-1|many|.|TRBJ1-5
TGCAGTGCGGGGACACACAATAGCAATCAGCCCCAGCATTTT
CSAGTHNSNQPQHF
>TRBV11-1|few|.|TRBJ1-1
TGTGCCAGCAGCTTAGTACGGGGTTACTTCGTCCGGAACACTGAAGCTTTCTTT
CASSLVRGYFVRNTEAFF
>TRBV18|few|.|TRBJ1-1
TGTGCCAGCTCACGCACACAGTTAGACACTGAAGCTTTCTTT
CASSRTQLDTEAFF
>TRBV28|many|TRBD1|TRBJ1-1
TGTGCCAGCAGTTTAGGTCCCAGGGGGCTGGGCACTGAAGCTTTCTTT
CASSLGPRGLGTEAFF
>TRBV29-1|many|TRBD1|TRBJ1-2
TGCAGCGTAGGGACAGTTGCTAACTATGGCTACACCTTC
CSVGTVANYGYTF
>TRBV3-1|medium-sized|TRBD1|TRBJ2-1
TGTGCCAGCAGCCAAGGGACAGGCCCTGCGGGTGAGCAGTTCTTC
CASSQGTGPAGEQFF
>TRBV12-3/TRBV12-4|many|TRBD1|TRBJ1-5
TGTGCCAGCAGTCTCCAGGACAGGGCTAGCAATCAGCCCCAGCATTTT
CASSLQDRASNQPQHF
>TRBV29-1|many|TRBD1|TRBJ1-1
TGCAGCGTTATGCGACAGGGTGCTGAAGCTTTCTTT
CSVMRQGAEAFF
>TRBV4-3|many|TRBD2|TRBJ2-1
TGTGCCAGCAGCCAAGAGCGGGGATTAACCTACAATGAGCAGTTCTTC
CASSQERGLTYNEQFF
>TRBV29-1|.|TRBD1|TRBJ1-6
TGCAGCGTCAGACAGGGCTATAATTCACCCCTCCACTTT
CSVRQGYNSPLHF
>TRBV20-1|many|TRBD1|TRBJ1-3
TGCAGTGCTCGCCCACTGGTGACAGGGAGCTCTGGAAACACCATATATTTT
CSARPLVTGSSGNTIYF
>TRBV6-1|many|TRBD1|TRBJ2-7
TGTGCCAGCAGACCCGGACAGGGGTGGGACTACGAGCAGTACTTC
CASRPGQGWDYEQYF
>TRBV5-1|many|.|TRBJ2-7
TGCGCCAGCATGGAGGCCAGGGTCTCCTACGAGCAGTACTTC
CASMEARVSYEQYF
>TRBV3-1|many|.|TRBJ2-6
TGTGCCAGCAGCCATTGGGGGGCTGGGGCCAACGTCCTGACTTTC
CASSHWGAGANVLTF
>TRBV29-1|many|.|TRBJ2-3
TGCAGCGTTGAAGCTCAGACAGATACGCAGTATTTT
CSVEAQTDTQYF
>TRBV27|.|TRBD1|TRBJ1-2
TGTGCCAGCAGTTCGAGCCGGGACAGCGGCTATGGCTACACCTTC
CASSSSRDSGYGYTF
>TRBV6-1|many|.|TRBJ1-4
TGTGCCAGCAGTGAAATGAGGGGCGCAACTAATGAAAAACTGTTTTTT
CASSEMRGATNEKLFF
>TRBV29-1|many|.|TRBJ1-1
TGCAGCGTTGGTTGGGGAAACCATGAAGCTTTCTTT
CSVGWGNHEAFF
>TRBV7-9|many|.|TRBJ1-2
TGTGCCAGCAGCTTTGGCCCCCAATGGGGCTATGGCTACACCTTC
CASSFGPQWGYGYTF
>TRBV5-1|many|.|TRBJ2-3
TGCGCCAGCAGCTTGAAATTGGGATCCGACAGGCCCACAGATACGCAGTATTTT
CASSLKLGSDRPTDTQYF
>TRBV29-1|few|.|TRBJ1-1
TGCAGCGTTGAAGGATACATGGGGACTGAAGCTTTCTTT
CSVEGYMGTEAFF
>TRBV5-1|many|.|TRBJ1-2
TGCGCCAGCAGCTTGGGGCTAGGGGCGAACTATGGCTACACCTTC
CASSLGLGANYGYTF
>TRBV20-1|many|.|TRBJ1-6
TGCAGTGCTAGGGGCAGGAGTGATTCACCCCTCCACTTT
CSARGRSDSPLHF
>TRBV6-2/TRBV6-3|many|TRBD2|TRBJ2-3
TGTGCCAGCAGACTAGATAGCGGGGTACCGCAAGATACGCAGTATTTT
CASRLDSGVPQDTQYF
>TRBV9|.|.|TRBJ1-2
TGTGCCAGCAGCGTCTCAGCCGGGACTGGATCTAACTATGGCTACACCTTC
CASSVSAGTGSNYGYTF
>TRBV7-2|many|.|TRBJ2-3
TGTGCCAGCAGCCACCAGGTGGGAGATACGCAGTATTTT
CASSHQVGDTQYF
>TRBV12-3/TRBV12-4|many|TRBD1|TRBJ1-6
TGTGCCAGCAGGCAGGGGGCTGATTCACCCCTCCACTTT
CASRQGADSPLHF
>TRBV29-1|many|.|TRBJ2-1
TGCAGCGTTCGGCGAGATGAGCAGTTCTTC
CSVRRDEQFF
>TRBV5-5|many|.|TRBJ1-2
TGTGCCAGCAGCTCCGCAGAAAACTATGGCTACACCTTC
CASSSAENYGYTF
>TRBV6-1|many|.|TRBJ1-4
TGTGCCAGCAGTGTCCACTTACAGATAACTAATGAAAAACTGTTTTTT
CASSVHLQITNEKLFF
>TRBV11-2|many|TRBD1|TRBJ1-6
TGTGCCAGCAGCTTAGAAGGGGGACAGAGAAATTCACCCCTCCACTTT
CASSLEGGQRNSPLHF